This T cell receptor beta chain was obtained from a study of shared clonotypes between healthy human individuals. Germline CDR1 LGHNA, CDR2 YSLEER. The ends were cut back, 4 bases at V and 10 bases at J, with 14 bases in the middle. CDR3 length: 13 residues. The assay was immunoSEQ multiplex PCR, and TCRdb's table has in-frame clones only and misses some. Here the sample spans some 2.3 million clones, 80% to 95% being singletons. The gene calls are TRBV4-3 and TRBJ1-5; possible D gene TRBD1, 6 bases. Sequenced input: naive CD4+ T cells from PBMCs. The subset was: CD45RA+ positively selected. This TCR was sampled from a man younger than 35 in good health. Some clones in this sample may be carry-over from other donors' samples. This chain's CDR3 is CASSRGGGAPQHF. In DNA, the CDR3 is TGCGCCAGCAGCCGAGGAGGGGGGGCTCCCCAGCATTTT.